Below, 17 T cell receptor beta chains from the same sample are listed, as sequenced in a study of blood T cell repertoires in COVID-19. This table comes from immunoSEQ multiplex PCR, and its TCRdb copy is limited to in-frame clones, with some not included. Seen here are 270,000 or so clones, 80% to 90% observed once, and the top ten hold about 4.5%. The specimen was peripheral blood. These receptors originate from a middle-aged woman who had recovered from COVID-19.

The chain is built from TRBV24-1 and TRBJ2-1; 9 bases fit TRBD1. Trimming took 3 bases from V and 2 from J; bases not matched to a gene: 7. Germline-derived CDR1 and CDR2 are KGHDR and SFDVKD. The CDR3 is made up of 17 amino acids. CDR3 region: CATSDPRGQGTYNEQFF. CDR3 nucleotides: TGTGCCACCAGTGATCCCCGGGGACAGGGCACCTACAATGAGCAGTTCTTC.

The CDR3 here is CASSLDRNTEAFF. The CDR3 bases are TGTGCCAGCAGCTTAGACAGGAACACTGAAGCTTTCTTT. The gene calls are TRBV7-8 and TRBJ1-1; D is undetermined. The CDR3 has 13 amino acids. Germline V gives CDR1 SGHVS, CDR2 FQNEAQ. V was cut by 1 base and J by 1 base, with 4 bases left in between.

The chain is built from TRBV7-2 and TRBJ2-5; D gene ambiguous. This CDR3 has 13 residues. CDR1 and CDR2 (germline): SGHTA, FQGNSA. V dropped 5 bases and J dropped 0 bases, with 7 bases sitting between them. The CDR3 is CASSLRYQETQYF. The CDR3 bases are TGTGCCAGCAGCCTCCGGTACCAAGAGACCCAGTACTTC.

The chain employs TRBV15 and TRBJ1-1; D is uncertain. The CDR3 consists of 15 residues. Germline CDR1 is LNHNV and CDR2 is YYDKDF (reference sequence). Trimming removed 3 bases from V and 10 bases from J, with 21 bases in between. CDR3 loop: CATSSANIGPKSAFF. CDR3 coding DNA: TGTGCCACCAGCAGCGCGAATATTGGTCCGAAGTCAGCTTTCTTT.

This clone appeared a single time. The rearrangement uses TRBV19 and TRBJ2-3; D is possibly TRBD2 (5 bases). This CDR3 spans 13 amino acids. V lost 7 bases to trimming and J lost 1 base, with 9 bases between them. CDR1 is LNHDA and CDR2 is SQIVND in the germline V gene (reference sequence). CDR3 in amino acids: CASTVGGTDTQYF. The CDR3 region has the DNA TGTGCCAGTACGGTGGGAGGCACAGATACGCAGTATTTT.

CDR3 sequence: CAIAVGGTSGQETQYF. CDR3 coding DNA: TGTGCCATAGCCGTTGGGGGGACTAGCGGCCAAGAGACCCAGTACTTC. V and J are TRBV28 and TRBJ2-5, with 11 bases aligning to TRBD2. Germline assignment: CDR1 MDHEN and CDR2 SYDVKM. This CDR3 has 16 residues. The trim removed 10 bases at V and 1 base at J, leaving 11 bases unmatched. Variable domain in full (rest from reference TRBV28 and TRBJ2-5): DVKVTQSSRYLVKRTGEKVFLECVQDMDHENMFWYRQDPGLGLRLIYFSYDVKMKEKGDIPEGYSVSREKKERFSLILESASTNQTSMYLCAIAVGGTSGQETQYFGPGTRLLVL.

The V call is TRBV7-2, the J call TRBJ2-1, with 10 bases identical to TRBD2. With V trimmed by 5 bases and J by 3 bases, 7 bases remained unmatched. The germline gives CDR1 SGHTA, CDR2 FQGNSA. CDR3 size: 16 residues. Written as DNA, the CDR3 is TGTGCCAGCAGCAAACGAGGACTAGCGGACTACAATGAGCAGTTCTTC. Translating gives CASSKRGLADYNEQFF.

The chain has TRBV18 and TRBJ1-2; 9 positions match TRBD1. CDR3 length equals 15 residues. Trimming removed 1 base from V and 4 bases from J; junction bases left unmatched: 4. Germline values: CDR1 KGHSH, CDR2 LQKENI. CDR3 region: CASSPLGQGPYGYTF. The DNA of the CDR3 is TGTGCCAGCTCACCACTGGGACAGGGCCCCTATGGCTACACCTTC.

The J gene is TRBJ1-6, the V gene TRBV9, with no clear D. V gave up 0 bases and J gave up 2 bases, with 3 bases separating them. Per germline, CDR1 SGDLS and CDR2 YYNGEE. CDR3 size: 14 residues. CDR3: CASSVGAYNSPLHF. Here the CDR3 DNA reads TGTGCCAGCAGCGTAGGCGCCTATAATTCACCCCTCCACTTT. Full variable domain (remainder filled in from reference TRBV9 and TRBJ1-6): DSGVTQTPKHLITATGQRVTLRCSPRSGDLSVYWYQQSLDQGLQFLIQYYNGEERAKGNILERFSAQQFPDLHSELNLSSLELGDSALYFCASSVGAYNSPLHFGNGTRLTVT.

This chain links TRBV5-1 with TRBJ1-2; possible D gene TRBD1, 5 bases. Trimming took 0 bases from V and 6 from J, leaving 15 bases between them. CDR1 and CDR2 (germline): SGHRS, YFSETQ. This CDR3 region has 15 residues. In DNA, the CDR3 is TGCGCCAGCAGCTTGGAGGCAGGGAAGGGCGATGGCTACACCTTC. Protein: CASSLEAGKGDGYTF.

The chain is built from TRBV5-1 and TRBJ2-3, with 12 bases fitting TRBD2. This CDR3 is built from 16 residues. Germline CDR1 and CDR2: SGHRS and YFSETQ. J lost 6 bases, V lost 4 bases, and 9 bases had no gene match. In DNA, the CDR3 is TGCGCCAGCAGCGCCGCTAGCGGGGGGGCATCGGATACGCAGTATTTT. As protein: CASSAASGGASDTQYF.

The chain carries TRBV11-2 and TRBJ1-1; TRBD1 matches 9 bases. The J segment lost 4 bases and the V segment lost 1 base, leaving 4 bases of the junction unmatched. This CDR3 is built from 15 residues. The germline gives CDR1 SGHAT, CDR2 FQNNGV. The CDR3 sequence is CASSLAGQGITEAFF. CDR3 coding DNA: TGTGCCAGCAGCTTAGCGGGACAGGGTATCACTGAAGCTTTCTTT.

The J gene is TRBJ2-6, the V gene TRBV5-1, with D tentatively TRBD2 (6 bases). This CDR3 has 16 residues. CDR1 is SGHRS and CDR2 is YFSETQ in the germline V gene. V lost 4 bases and J 2 bases, leaving 13 bases between the germline ends. The CDR3 region has the DNA TGCGCCAGCAGCATAACTAGCTCCCCTGGGGCCAACGTCCTGACTTTC. This translates into CASSITSSPGANVLTF. Using reference TRBV5-1 and TRBJ2-6 for the parts outside the CDR3, the full variable domain is KAGVTQTPRYLIKTRGQQVTLSCSPISGHRSVSWYQQTPGQGLQFLFEYFSETQRNKGNFPGRFSGRQFSNSRSEMNVSTLELGDSALYLCASSITSSPGANVLTFGAGSRLTVL.

The V and J genes are TRBV10-3 and TRBJ2-7; the D gene is possibly TRBD1 (6 bases). V was trimmed by 6 bases and J by 2 bases, leaving 11 bases between them. Germline values: CDR1 ENHRY, CDR2 SYGVKD. The CDR3 consists of 13 residues. The CDR3 here is CAISGDTTYEQYF. In DNA, the CDR3 is TGTGCCATCAGCGGGGACACCACCTACGAGCAGTACTTC.

The J gene is TRBJ1-3, the V gene TRBV12-3 or TRBV12-4; D is uncertain. The ends were cut back, 4 bases at V and 4 bases at J, with 8 bases in the middle. The CDR3 runs 13 residues. CDR3 loop: CASSWGGGNTIYF. The CDR3 coding sequence is TGTGCCAGCAGTTGGGGAGGGGGAAACACCATATATTTT.

This clone has only one observation. The chain links TRBV10-2 to TRBJ2-1; 9 nucleotides agree with TRBD2. J gave up 7 bases and V 4 bases, and 5 bases lay outside the gene matches. CDR3 length: 14 amino acids. Per germline, CDR1 WSHSY and CDR2 SAAADI. The CDR3 loop is CASSVAGGGNEQFF. The CDR3 DNA follows: TGCGCCAGCAGTGTGGCGGGGGGGGGTAATGAGCAGTTCTTC.

In this sample, this clone turned up once. The chain uses TRBV18 and TRBJ2-1; TRBD2 matches 9 bases. The germline CDR1 and CDR2 sequences are KGHSH and LQKENI. The CDR3 runs 15 residues. V trimming: 6 bases; J trimming: 7 bases; junction bases outside the gene matches: 10. CDR3 in amino acids: CASSALAGLMNEQFF. CDR3 DNA sequence: TGTGCCAGCTCGGCCCTAGCGGGACTCATGAATGAGCAGTTCTTC.